This TCR beta chain was recorded in a study of alternative splicing in chronic myeloid leukemia remission (dated by TCRdb to the early 2020s). A note on the overall study: Remission specimens from the trials were collected at major or complete molecular response, at 12 or 24 months of TKI therapy. Peripheral blood from chronic-phase CML patients at diagnosis and remission was profiled by RNA sequencing and compared with healthy donors. Nine or ten diagnostic specimens, together with matched remission specimens, were obtained from the RESIST (imatinib), ENESTxtnd (nilotinib) and PINNACLE (nilotinib plus pegylated interferon) trials. The median age was around 50 years at diagnosis, 56 to 60 at remission and over 35 for the healthy controls. Trial diagnostic specimens were total leukocytes from peripheral blood collected in EDTA. Nine CML samples, seven diagnostic and two matched remission, came from the French Persistem study. Female/male counts were 11/5 for diagnosis samples, 8/3 for remission samples and 2/4 for controls. Trizol was used to extract total RNA from peripheral blood mononuclear cells of diagnosis, remission and control samples. Here is what the overall study found, with its caveats: Blood cell composition differed strongly depending on the timepoint, moving from an enrichment of myeloid progenitors at diagnosis to an enrichment of mature lymphoid cells at remission. At remission, blood cell composition was reshaped to resemble that of the lymphoid cell-enriched normal controls.

Library generation was performed with bulk RNA-seq. The TruSeq Stranded RNA sample prep kit was used to generate libraries of poly-A-enriched mRNA from an input of around 1 ug total RNA. Each sample was sequenced in triplicate using paired-end sequencing on a HiSeq 2500. Each mate in the RNA-seq data had a read length of 125 nucleotides. The study's processing was this. After trimming, reads were aligned to hg38 using STAR v2.7, and quality control was handled by FASTQC, RSeQC and multiqc. Salmon 0.14.1 was used to quantify gene expression levels as transcripts per million (TPM). Principal component analysis suggested that transcriptomic profiles were not driven by trial, library batch, sequencing batch, treatment regimen or sex. TCRdb reprocessed the reads and provides one entry for every CDR3 protein sequence; no DNA is given. What appears here as the V and J calls and clone size reflects TCRdb's work, not the paper's. In all, the sample holds about 150 distinct CDR3 sequences, and 94% of those were seen once. The top ten clonotypes cover less than 20% of the sample.

The CDR3 sequence holds 14 residues, the cysteine and phenylalanine included. DNA was not recorded. Concerning this clonotype: Its antigen is currently not known.

Explained via the paper, the time point label denotes: major or complete molecular response after front-line TKI therapy. The patient cohort comprised some 15 CML patients, with matched post-remission samples retrieved for a subset of them. The chain uses TRBV12-3 or TRBV12-4 and TRBJ2-4; TCRdb's D gene call, TRBD2, goes unchecked for lack of DNA. The specimen comprised PBMCs or total blood leukocytes (not recorded which), sampled during remission. The TCR originated in an adult with chronic myeloid leukemia. This receptor carries the CDR3 CASSRTSGRVIQYF.